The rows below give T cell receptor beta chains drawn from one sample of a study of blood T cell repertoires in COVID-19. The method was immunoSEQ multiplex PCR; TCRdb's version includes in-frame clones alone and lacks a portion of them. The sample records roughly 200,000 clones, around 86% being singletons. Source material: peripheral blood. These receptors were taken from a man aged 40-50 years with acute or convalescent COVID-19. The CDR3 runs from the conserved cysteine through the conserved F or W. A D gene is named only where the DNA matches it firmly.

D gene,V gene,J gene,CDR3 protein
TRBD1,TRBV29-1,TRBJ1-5,CSVDIGQGGQPQHF
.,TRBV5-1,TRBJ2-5,CASSLGVKGETQYF
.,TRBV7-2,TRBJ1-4,CASSWAGSNEKLFF
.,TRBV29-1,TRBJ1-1,CSVEVDGTRRGAFF
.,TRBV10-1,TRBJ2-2,CASSRTNTGELFF
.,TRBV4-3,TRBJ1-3,CASSLGEGGGNTIYF
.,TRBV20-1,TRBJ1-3,CSASLAAGRRNTIYF
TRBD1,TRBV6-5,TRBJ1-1,CASSYQDRVPTEAFF
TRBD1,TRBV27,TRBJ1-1,CASRWGTGNTEAFF
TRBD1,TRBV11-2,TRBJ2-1,CASSWQGARSYNEQFF
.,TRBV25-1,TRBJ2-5,CASSEAGTEYQETQYF
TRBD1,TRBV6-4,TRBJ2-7,CASSSDRGAYEQYF
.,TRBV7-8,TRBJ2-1,CASSRDYRVTEQFF
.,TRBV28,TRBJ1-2,CASSLLTLQVSNYGYTF
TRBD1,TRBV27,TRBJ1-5,CASSRDSSYQPQHF
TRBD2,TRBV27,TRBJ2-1,CASKKRGGIGIGNEQFF